This T cell receptor (beta chain) was retrieved from a study of cytotoxic CD8 clonotypes in ibrutinib-treated CLL. Study information: IGHV unmutated 17 to 18; relapsed/refractory around twelve; treatment-naive about 15. Study-wide results and caveats: Sustained-remission and progressing patients were not sampled at matched times. Rising at ibrutinib response, clonality subsequently fell back toward baseline at progression.

This clone turned up a few times. Its antigen is as yet unknown. From cryopreserved PBMCs came 1.5 to 2.5 micrograms of genomic DNA used for TCR beta libraries. The CDR3 runs 16 residues. Trimming left V 0 bases short and J 0 bases short, with 11 bases between. In germline, CDR1 is MNHNS, CDR2 SASEGT. Profiled with immunoSEQ multiplex PCR; TCRdb holds only in-frame clones, not every one. The sample gives 150,000 or so clones, more than 75% of which show up once; approximately 2% is in the top ten. The chain combines TRBV6-1 with TRBJ1-1; a possible D gene is TRBD1 (5 bases). The source is a human donor with chronic lymphocytic leukemia. Sequencing was performed on PBMCs, taken after 12 months of ibrutinib treatment. The CDR3 loop reads CASSEAPPGMNTEAFF. For the CDR3, the DNA is TGTGCCAGCAGTGAAGCGCCCCCAGGGATGAACACTGAAGCTTTCTTT.